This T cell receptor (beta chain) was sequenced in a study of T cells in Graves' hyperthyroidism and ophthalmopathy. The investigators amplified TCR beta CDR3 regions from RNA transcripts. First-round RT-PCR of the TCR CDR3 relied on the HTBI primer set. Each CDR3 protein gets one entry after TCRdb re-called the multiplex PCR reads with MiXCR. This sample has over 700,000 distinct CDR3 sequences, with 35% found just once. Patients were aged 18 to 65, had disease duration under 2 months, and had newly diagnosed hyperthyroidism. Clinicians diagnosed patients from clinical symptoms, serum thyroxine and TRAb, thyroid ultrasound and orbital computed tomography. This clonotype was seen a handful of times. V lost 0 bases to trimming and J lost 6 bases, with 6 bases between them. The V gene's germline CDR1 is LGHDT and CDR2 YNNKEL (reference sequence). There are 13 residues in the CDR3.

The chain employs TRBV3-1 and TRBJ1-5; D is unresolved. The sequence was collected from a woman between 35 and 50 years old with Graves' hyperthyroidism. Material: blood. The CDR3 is CASSQDYLQPQHF. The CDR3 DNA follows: TGTGCCAGCAGCCAAGATTATCTTCAGCCCCAGCATTTT.